This T cell receptor (beta chain) was captured by sequencing in a study of shared clonotypes between healthy human individuals. A word on this clone: Its antigen is not known.

Trimming cost V 1 base and J 8 bases; bases outside gene matches: 12. The CDR3 is 17 amino acids. Germline V lookup: CDR1 SGHTA, CDR2 FQGNSA. Study conclusions and caveats: Some naive CD4 clonotypes, around 4.9%, turned up in common across a few donors.

It was roughly 190 ng DNA, about 30,000 T cell genomes, that sorted-subset replicate PCRs used. TCRdb keeps only in-frame clones here, not all; method: immunoSEQ multiplex PCR. Found here are more than 2,000,000 clones, 85% to 95% of them singletons; the top ten hold 0.35% to 0.45%. The receptor was derived from a man aged 18 to 29 in good health. Some clones in this sample may be carry-over from other donors' samples. Sequenced material: naive CD4+ T cells from PBMCs. As for subset: CD45RA+ positively selected. The chain employs TRBV7-2 and TRBJ2-1; TRBD2 aligns across 9 bases. CDR3 in DNA: TGTGCCAGCAGCTTAGATGGCGGGAGGGCCGTGTTCTATGAGCAGTTCTTC. This sequence encodes CASSLDGGRAVFYEQFF.